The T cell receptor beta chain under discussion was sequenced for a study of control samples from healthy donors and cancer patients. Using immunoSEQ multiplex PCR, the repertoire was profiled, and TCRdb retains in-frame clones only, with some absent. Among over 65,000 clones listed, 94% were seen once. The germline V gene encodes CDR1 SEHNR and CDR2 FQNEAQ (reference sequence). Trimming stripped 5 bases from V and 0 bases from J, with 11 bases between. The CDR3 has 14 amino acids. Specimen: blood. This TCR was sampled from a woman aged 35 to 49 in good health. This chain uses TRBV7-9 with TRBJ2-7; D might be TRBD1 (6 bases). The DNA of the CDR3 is TGTGCCAGCAGCCTGGACAGCCTCTCCTACGAGCAGTACTTC. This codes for CASSLDSLSYEQYF.